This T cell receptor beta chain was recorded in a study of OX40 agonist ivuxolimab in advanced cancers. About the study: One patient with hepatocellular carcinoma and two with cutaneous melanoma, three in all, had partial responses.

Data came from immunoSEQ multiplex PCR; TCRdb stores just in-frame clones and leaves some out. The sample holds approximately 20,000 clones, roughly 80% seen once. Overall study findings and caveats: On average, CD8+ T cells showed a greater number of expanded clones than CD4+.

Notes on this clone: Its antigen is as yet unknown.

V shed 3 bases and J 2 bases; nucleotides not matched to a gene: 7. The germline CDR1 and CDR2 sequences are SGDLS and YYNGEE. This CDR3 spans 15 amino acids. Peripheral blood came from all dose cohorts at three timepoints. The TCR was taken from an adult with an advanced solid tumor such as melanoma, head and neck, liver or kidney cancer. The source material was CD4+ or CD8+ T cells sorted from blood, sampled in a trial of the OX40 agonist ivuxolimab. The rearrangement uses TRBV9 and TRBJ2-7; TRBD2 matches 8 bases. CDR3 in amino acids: CASSAVAGTTYEQYF. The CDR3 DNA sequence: TGTGCCAGCAGCGCGGTAGCGGGGACTACCTACGAGCAGTACTTC.